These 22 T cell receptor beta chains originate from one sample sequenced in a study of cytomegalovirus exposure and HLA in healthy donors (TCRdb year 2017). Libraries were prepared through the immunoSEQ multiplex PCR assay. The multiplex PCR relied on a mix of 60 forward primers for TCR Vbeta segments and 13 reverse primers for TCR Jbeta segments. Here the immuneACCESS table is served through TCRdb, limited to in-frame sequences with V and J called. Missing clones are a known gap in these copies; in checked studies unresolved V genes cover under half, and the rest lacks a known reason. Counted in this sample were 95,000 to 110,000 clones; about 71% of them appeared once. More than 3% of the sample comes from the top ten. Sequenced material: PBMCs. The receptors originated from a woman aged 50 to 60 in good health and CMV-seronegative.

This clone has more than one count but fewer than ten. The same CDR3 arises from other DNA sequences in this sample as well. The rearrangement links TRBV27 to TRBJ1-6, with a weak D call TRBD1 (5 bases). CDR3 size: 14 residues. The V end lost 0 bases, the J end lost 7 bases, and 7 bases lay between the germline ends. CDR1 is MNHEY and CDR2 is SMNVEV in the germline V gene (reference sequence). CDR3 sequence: CASSLSGGNSPLHF. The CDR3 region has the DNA TGTGCCAGCAGTTTATCCGGGGGGAATTCACCCCTCCACTTT.

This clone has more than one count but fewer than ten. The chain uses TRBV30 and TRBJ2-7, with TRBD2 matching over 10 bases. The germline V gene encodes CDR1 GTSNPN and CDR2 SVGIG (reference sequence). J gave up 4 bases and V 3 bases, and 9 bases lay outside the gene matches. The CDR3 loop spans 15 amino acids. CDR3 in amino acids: CAWRRSGGAKYEQYF. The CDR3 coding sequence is TGTGCCTGGAGAAGAAGCGGGGGGGCTAAGTACGAGCAGTACTTC.

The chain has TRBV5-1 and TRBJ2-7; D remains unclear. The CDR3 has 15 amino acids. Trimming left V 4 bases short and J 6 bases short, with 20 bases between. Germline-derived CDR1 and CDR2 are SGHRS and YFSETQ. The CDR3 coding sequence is TGCGCCAGCAGCCCTGTGACATTTGCACTTAGCGAGCAGTACTTC. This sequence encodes CASSPVTFALSEQYF. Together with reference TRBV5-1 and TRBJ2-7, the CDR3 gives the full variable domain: KAGVTQTPRYLIKTRGQQVTLSCSPISGHRSVSWYQQTPGQGLQFLFEYFSETQRNKGNFPGRFSGRQFSNSRSEMNVSTLELGDSALYLCASSPVTFALSEQYFGPGTRLTVT.

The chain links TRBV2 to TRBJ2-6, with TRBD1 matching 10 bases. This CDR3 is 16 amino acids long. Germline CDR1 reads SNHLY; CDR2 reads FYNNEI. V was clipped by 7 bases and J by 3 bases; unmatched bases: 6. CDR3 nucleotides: TGTGCCAGCACGACAGGGGGCGGCGGTGGGGCCAACGTCCTGACTTTC. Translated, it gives CASTTGGGGGANVLTF.

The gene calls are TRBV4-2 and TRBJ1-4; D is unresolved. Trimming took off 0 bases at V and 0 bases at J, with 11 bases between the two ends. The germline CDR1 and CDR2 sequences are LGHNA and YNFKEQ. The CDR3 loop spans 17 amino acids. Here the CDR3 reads CASSQEYTTTTNEKLFF. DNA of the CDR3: TGTGCCAGCAGCCAAGAGTACACCACAACAACTAATGAAAAACTGTTTTTT.

The CDR3 sequence is CASSTRTGNSPLHF. CDR3 nucleotide sequence: TGTGCCAGTAGTACCCGGACAGGAAATTCACCCCTCCACTTT. The chain couples TRBV19 to TRBJ1-6; 7 nucleotides match TRBD1. CDR3 length: 14 amino acids. The V and J ends lost 4 bases and 7 bases, in that order; junction bases with no gene match: 4. Germline V gene sequence: CDR1 LNHDA, CDR2 SQIVND (reference sequence).

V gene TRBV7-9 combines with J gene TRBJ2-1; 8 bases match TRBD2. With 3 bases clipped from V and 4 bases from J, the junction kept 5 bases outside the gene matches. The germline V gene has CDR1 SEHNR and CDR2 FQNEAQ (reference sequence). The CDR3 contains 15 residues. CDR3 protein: CASSLSGSGYNEQFF. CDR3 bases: TGTGCCAGCAGCTTGAGCGGGAGTGGGTACAATGAGCAGTTCTTC.

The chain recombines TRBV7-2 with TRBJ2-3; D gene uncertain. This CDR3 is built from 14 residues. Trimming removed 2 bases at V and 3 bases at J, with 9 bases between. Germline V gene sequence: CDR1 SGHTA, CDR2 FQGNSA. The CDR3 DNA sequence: TGTGCCAGCAGCTTATCTCAAGCAACAGATACGCAGTATTTT. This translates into CASSLSQATDTQYF. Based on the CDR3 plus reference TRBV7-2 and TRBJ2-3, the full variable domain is GAGVSQSPSNKVTEKGKDVELRCDPISGHTALYWYRQSLGQGLEFLIYFQGNSAPDKSGLPSDRFSAERTGGSVSTLTIQRTQQEDSAVYLCASSLSQATDTQYFGPGTRLTVL.

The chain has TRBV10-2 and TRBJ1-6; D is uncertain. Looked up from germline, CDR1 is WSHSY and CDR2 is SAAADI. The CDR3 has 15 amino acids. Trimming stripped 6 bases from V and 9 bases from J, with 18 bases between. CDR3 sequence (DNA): TGCGCCAGCAGAGCCGGGTCCGTCGGAGGTTCACCCCTCCACTTT. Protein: CASRAGSVGGSPLHF.

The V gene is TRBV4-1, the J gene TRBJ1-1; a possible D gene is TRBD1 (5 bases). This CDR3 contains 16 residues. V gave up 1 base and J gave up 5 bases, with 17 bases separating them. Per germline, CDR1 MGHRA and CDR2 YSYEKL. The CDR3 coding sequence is TGCGCCAGCAGCCAAGTTAAGTTTCGGGGGAGAACTGAAGCTTTCTTT. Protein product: CASSQVKFRGRTEAFF.

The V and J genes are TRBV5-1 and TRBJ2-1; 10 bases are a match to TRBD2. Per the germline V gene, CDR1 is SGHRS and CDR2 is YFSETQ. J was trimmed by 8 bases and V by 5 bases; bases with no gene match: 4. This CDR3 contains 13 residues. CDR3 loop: CASRLAGSDEQFF. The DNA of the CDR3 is TGCGCCAGCAGACTAGCGGGATCGGATGAGCAGTTCTTC. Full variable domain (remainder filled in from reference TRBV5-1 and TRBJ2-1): KAGVTQTPRYLIKTRGQQVTLSCSPISGHRSVSWYQQTPGQGLQFLFEYFSETQRNKGNFPGRFSGRQFSNSRSEMNVSTLELGDSALYLCASRLAGSDEQFFGPGTRLTVL.

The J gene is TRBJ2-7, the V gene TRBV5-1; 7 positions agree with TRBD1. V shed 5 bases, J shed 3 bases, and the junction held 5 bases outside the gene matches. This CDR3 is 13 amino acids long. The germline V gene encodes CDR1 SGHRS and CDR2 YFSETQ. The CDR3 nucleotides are TGCGCCAGCAGTAGGGACAGAATCTACGAGCAGTACTTC. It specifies CASSRDRIYEQYF.

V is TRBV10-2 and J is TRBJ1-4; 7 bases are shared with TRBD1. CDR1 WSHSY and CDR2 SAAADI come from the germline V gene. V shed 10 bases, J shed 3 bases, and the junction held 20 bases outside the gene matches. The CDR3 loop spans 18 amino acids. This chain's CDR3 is CATSPEGTAFLSNEKLFF. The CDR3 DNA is TGCGCCACCAGCCCCGAGGGGACAGCCTTTTTATCTAATGAAAAACTGTTTTTT.

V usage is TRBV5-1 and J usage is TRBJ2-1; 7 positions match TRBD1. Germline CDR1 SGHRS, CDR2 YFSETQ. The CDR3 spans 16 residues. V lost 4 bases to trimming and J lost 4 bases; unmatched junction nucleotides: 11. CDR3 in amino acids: CASSDNYGTAYNEQFF. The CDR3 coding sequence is TGCGCCAGCAGCGACAACTACGGGACAGCGTACAATGAGCAGTTCTTC.

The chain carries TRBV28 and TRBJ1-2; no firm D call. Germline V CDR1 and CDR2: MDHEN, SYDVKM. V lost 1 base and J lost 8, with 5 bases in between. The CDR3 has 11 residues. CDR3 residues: CASSLSLGYTF. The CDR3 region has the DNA TGTGCCAGCAGTTTATCCCTGGGCTACACCTTC.

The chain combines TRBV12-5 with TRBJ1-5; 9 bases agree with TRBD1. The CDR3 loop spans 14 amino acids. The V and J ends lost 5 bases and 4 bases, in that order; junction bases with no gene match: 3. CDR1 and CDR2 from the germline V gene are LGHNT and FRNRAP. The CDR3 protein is CASGLGQGNQPQHF. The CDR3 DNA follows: TGTGCTAGTGGTCTGGGACAGGGAAATCAGCCCCAGCATTTT.

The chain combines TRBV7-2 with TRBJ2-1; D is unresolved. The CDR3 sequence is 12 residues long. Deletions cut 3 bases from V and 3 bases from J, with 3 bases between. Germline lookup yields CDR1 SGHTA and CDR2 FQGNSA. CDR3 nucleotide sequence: TGTGCCAGCAGCTTTTACTACAATGAGCAGTTCTTC. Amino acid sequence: CASSFYYNEQFF. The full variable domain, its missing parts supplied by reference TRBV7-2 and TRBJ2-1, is GAGVSQSPSNKVTEKGKDVELRCDPISGHTALYWYRQSLGQGLEFLIYFQGNSAPDKSGLPSDRFSAERTGGSVSTLTIQRTQQEDSAVYLCASSFYYNEQFFGPGTRLTVL.

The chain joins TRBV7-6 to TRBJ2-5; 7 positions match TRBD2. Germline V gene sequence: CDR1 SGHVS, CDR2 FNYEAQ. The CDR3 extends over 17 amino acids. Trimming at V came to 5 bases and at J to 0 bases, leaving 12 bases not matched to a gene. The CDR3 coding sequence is TGTGCCAGCAGCAATACGCTAAAAGCGGGAAACCAAGAGACCCAGTACTTC. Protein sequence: CASSNTLKAGNQETQYF.

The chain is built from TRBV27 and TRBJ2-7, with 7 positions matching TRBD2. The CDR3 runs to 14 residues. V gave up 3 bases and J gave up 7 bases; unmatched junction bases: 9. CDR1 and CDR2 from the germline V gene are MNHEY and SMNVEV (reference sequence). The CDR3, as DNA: TGTGCCAGCAGTTTTTCGAGGACCGGGAGGGAGCAGTACTTC. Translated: CASSFSRTGREQYF.

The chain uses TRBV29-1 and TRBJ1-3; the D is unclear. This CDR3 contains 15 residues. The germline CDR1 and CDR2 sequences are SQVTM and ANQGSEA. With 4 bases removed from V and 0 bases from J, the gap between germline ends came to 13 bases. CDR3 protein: CSVVTVAHSGNTIYF. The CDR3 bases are TGCAGCGTTGTCACAGTCGCCCACTCTGGAAACACCATATATTTT.

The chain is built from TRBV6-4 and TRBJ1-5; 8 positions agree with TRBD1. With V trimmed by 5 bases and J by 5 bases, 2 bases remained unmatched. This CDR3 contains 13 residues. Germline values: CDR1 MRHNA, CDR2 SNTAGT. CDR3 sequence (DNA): TGTGCCAGCAGTAAGGACAGGGATCAGCCCCAGCATTTT. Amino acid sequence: CASSKDRDQPQHF.

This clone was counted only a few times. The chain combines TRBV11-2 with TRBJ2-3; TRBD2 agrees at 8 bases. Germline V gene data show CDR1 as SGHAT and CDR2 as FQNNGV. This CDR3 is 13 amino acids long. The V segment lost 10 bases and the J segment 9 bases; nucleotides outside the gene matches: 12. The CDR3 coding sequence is TGTGCCATCTTAGAGCGGGAGATGGGGACGCAGTATTTT. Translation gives CAILEREMGTQYF.